A selection of T cell receptor beta chains follows, all from one sample in a study of Ad26.COV2.S vaccination and SARS-CoV-2 variants. Sequenced by immunoSEQ multiplex PCR; TCRdb stores in-frame clones only, minus some. Here the sample spans about 220,000 clones, roughly 90% being singletons. The sample was peripheral blood, taken in a trial of Ad26.COV2.S vaccine versus placebo. The source of these receptors is a person between 18 and 65 years old who received the Ad26.COV2.S COVID-19 vaccine or a placebo. Both conserved end residues are part of each CDR3. The D gene is left open where the match is weak. The size of a clone is reported for some rows only, either as once, few or many, or as a class for expanded clones.

few	TRBV29-1	TRBJ2-1	TRBD1	CSVEGRGLNEQFF	TGCAGCGTTGAAGGTAGGGGGCTCAATGAGCAGTTCTTC
-	TRBV6-6	TRBJ1-5	-	CASSPTGSAENQPQHF	TGTGCCAGCAGTCCTACGGGGTCGGCTGAAAATCAGCCCCAGCATTTT
-	TRBV6-5	TRBJ2-7	TRBD1	CASTQPGQGAHEQYF	TGTGCCAGCACCCAGCCGGGACAGGGGGCCCACGAGCAGTACTTC
-	TRBV15	TRBJ1-2	TRBD1	CATSSGTGSGGYTF	TGTGCCACCAGTTCCGGGACAGGGAGTGGCGGCTACACCTTC
-	TRBV9	TRBJ1-2	-	CASSPRLFGYGYTF	TGTGCCAGCAGCCCCCGACTGTTTGGCTATGGCTACACCTTC
-	TRBV7-2	TRBJ1-5	-	CASSPEQPQHF	TGTGCCAGCAGCCCTGAGCAGCCCCAGCATTTT
-	TRBV3-1/TRBV3-2	TRBJ2-5	-	CASSQENLPAGETQYF	TGTGCCAGCAGCCAAGAGAACCTACCCGCCGGCGAGACCCAGTACTTC
-	TRBV3-1/TRBV3-2	TRBJ1-2	-	CASSRTVDYGYTF	TGTGCCAGCAGTCGGACAGTCGACTATGGCTACACCTTC
-	TRBV7-2	TRBJ2-7	-	CASSNLGGLSYEQYF	TGTGCCAGCAGCAATTTGGGGGGGCTCTCCTACGAGCAGTACTTC
-	TRBV29-1	TRBJ2-2	-	CSVVPQPNTGELFF	TGCAGCGTTGTACCCCAGCCGAACACCGGGGAGCTGTTTTTT
once	TRBV7-9	TRBJ1-1	TRBD1	CASSLTPTGVNEAFF	TGTGCCAGCAGCTTAACCCCCACAGGGGTTAATGAAGCTTTCTTT
-	TRBV27	TRBJ2-1	-	CASSWSGASSYNEQFF	TGTGCCAGCAGTTGGAGTGGGGCGAGCTCCTACAATGAGCAGTTCTTC
-	TRBV9	TRBJ1-5	TRBD1	CASSAGTGGSYQPQHF	TGTGCCAGCAGCGCCGGGACAGGGGGTTCGTATCAGCCCCAGCATTTT
-	TRBV28	TRBJ2-7	TRBD2	CASSFSGLAGAFYEQYF	TGTGCCAGCAGTTTTTCCGGACTAGCGGGAGCTTTCTACGAGCAGTACTTC
-	TRBV24-1	TRBJ1-2	-	CATSADGQGWGYTF	TGTGCCACCAGTGCCGACGGACAAGGTTGGGGCTACACCTTC
once	TRBV28	TRBJ2-6	-	CASSPGQGLGANVLTF	TGTGCCAGCAGCCCCGGTCAGGGGCTTGGGGCCAACGTCCTGACTTTC
-	TRBV6-5	TRBJ2-3	TRBD1	CASSLRQGPDTQYF	TGTGCCAGCAGTCTCCGACAGGGGCCCGATACGCAGTATTTT
-	TRBV4-1	TRBJ1-5	-	CASSQAPESQPQHF	TGCGCCAGCAGCCAAGCCCCAGAAAGCCAGCCCCAGCATTTT
-	TRBV3-1/TRBV3-2	TRBJ2-3	-	CASSHLRGTQYF	TGTGCCAGCAGCCATCTGCGGGGCACGCAGTATTTT
-	TRBV19	TRBJ2-1	-	CASTKGRNEQFF	TGTGCCAGTACGAAGGGTAGGAATGAGCAGTTCTTC